One sample yielded the 20 T cell receptor beta chains listed below, sequenced in a study of molecular identifiers for immune sequencing clone quantification. MiXCR, run by TCRdb on the PCR reads, gives a single entry per CDR3 protein. The sample carries some 680,000 distinct CDR3 sequences, about 25% recorded once. Sequencing was done on a sample of naive CD8+ T cells from blood, with Jurkat cell RNA spiked in. As for subset: FACS-sorted CD8+CD4-CCR7+CD45RA+ naive T cells. The receptors shown here come from a human donor in good health. Some libraries in this study had Jurkat cell RNA spiked in.

This clonotype was picked up many times. The chain couples TRBV5-8 to TRBJ2-3, with D tentatively TRBD1 or TRBD2 (5 bases each). V lost 5 bases and J 0 bases, leaving 22 bases between the germline ends. Looked up from germline, CDR1 is SGHTS and CDR2 is YDEGEE. The CDR3 spans 18 residues. The CDR3 is CASRDRDPWATSTDTQYF. Written as DNA, the CDR3 is TGTGCCAGCAGGGACCGGGACCCATGGGCGACTAGCACAGATACGCAGTATTTT.

This clonotype was detected ten times or more. The gene calls are TRBV12-3 or TRBV12-4 and TRBJ1-1, with TRBD1 matching 8 bases. The ends lost 5 bases at V and 7 bases at J; junction bases unmatched: 6. The CDR3 is 13 residues long. CDR3 nucleotide sequence: TGTGCCAGCAGTACCGGGACAGGAGTTGAAGCTTTCTTT. Protein sequence: CASSTGTGVEAFF.

The rearrangement links TRBV25-1 to TRBJ1-1, with D uncertain. Germline loops: CDR1 MGHDK, CDR2 SYGVNS. This CDR3 spans 14 amino acids. The V end was cut by 2 bases, the J end by 4 bases, with 11 bases between. The CDR3 coding sequence is TGTGCCAGCAGTGAACCGACCATGGGCACTGAAGCTTTCTTT. This sequence encodes CASSEPTMGTEAFF.

This clonotype was detected only a few times. The chain is built from TRBV6-5 and TRBJ2-5; possibly TRBD1 for D (6 bases). The germline gives CDR1 MNHEY, CDR2 SVGAGI. The CDR3 sequence is 16 residues long. The germline V and J ends were trimmed by 0 bases and 1 base, with 12 bases remaining between them. The CDR3 loop reads CASSYSRTAIQETQYF. DNA of the CDR3: TGTGCCAGCAGTTACTCTAGGACAGCAATCCAAGAGACCCAGTACTTC.

This clonotype was counted many times. The chain couples TRBV9 to TRBJ2-6, with 10 bases identical to TRBD1. The junction had 2 bases not matched to a gene; V was cut back by 3 bases and J by 2 bases. The CDR3 has 16 residues. Germline lookup yields CDR1 SGDLS and CDR2 YYNGEE. As DNA, the CDR3 is TGTGCCAGCAGCGAGACAGGGGGCCCTGGGGCCAACGTCCTGACTTTC. Protein product: CASSETGGPGANVLTF.

There are a few counts of this clonotype. A much larger clone lies one base from this, so it may be a read error. V and J are TRBV30 and TRBJ2-7; D is unresolved. Germline V gene sequence: CDR1 GTSNPN, CDR2 SVGIG (reference sequence). This CDR3 contains 11 residues. CDR3 loop: CAWSAVREQHF. DNA for the CDR3: TGTGCCTGGAGTGCGGTCCGCGAGCAGCACTTC.

The table lists this clonotype with many counts. The V and J genes are TRBV7-8 and TRBJ1-2; D remains unclear. The CDR3 is 14 residues long. CDR1 is SGHVS, CDR2 FQNEAQ, per germline. Trimming took off 1 base at V and 4 bases at J, with 10 bases between the two ends. CDR3 amino acids: CASSLESVGYGYTF. The CDR3 DNA follows: TGTGCCAGCAGCTTAGAATCAGTCGGCTATGGCTACACCTTC. The variable domain in full, completed from reference TRBV7-8 and TRBJ1-2, reads GAGVSQSPRYKVAKRGQDVALRCDPISGHVSLFWYQQALGQGPEFLTYFQNEAQLDKSGLPSDRFFAERPEGSVSTLKIQRTQQEDSAVYLCASSLESVGYGYTFGSGTRLTVV.

J is TRBJ2-7 and V is TRBV27, with 9 bases lining up with TRBD1. The V gene's germline CDR1 is MNHEY and CDR2 SMNVEV (reference sequence). Germline trimming cut 2 bases from V and 7 bases from J; bases unmatched to any gene: 6. The CDR3 contains 14 residues. The CDR3 sequence is CASSLGQGFGEQYF. The CDR3 DNA reads as TGTGCCAGCAGTTTAGGACAGGGGTTTGGGGAGCAGTACTTC.

The J gene is TRBJ2-1, the V gene TRBV29-1; the D gene is possibly TRBD1 (6 bases). V was shortened by 3 bases and J by 8 bases, with 23 bases between the two germline ends. Germline CDR1 is SQVTM and CDR2 is ANQGSEA. The CDR3 totals 16 residues. CDR3 loop: CSVEAIRTGNGHEQFF. The CDR3 DNA reads as TGCAGCGTTGAGGCGATACGTACAGGGAACGGGCATGAGCAGTTCTTC.

With regard to this clonotype: A junction end diverges from the germline sequence, so it may reflect a read error. This chain joins TRBV3-1 and TRBJ2-7, with D unclear. From germline, CDR1 is LGHDT and CDR2 YNNKEL (reference sequence). CDR3 length: 13 amino acids. This CDR3 is CASRQDLPPAQYF. In DNA form, the CDR3 reads TGTGCCAGCCGCCAAGATTTGCCGCCCGCGCAGTACTTC.

The chain links TRBV5-8 to TRBJ1-3; D uncertain. V was clipped by 0 bases and J by 4 bases, with 8 bases between them. The CDR3 length is 14 residues. CDR1 and CDR2 from the germline V gene are SGHTS and YDEGEE. This chain's CDR3 is CASSLAADGNTIYF. In nucleotides, the CDR3 is TGTGCCAGCAGCTTGGCCGCAGACGGAAACACCATATATTTT.

The chain combines TRBV6-6 with TRBJ2-1; D not resolved. This CDR3 contains 14 residues. Germline lookup yields CDR1 MNHNY and CDR2 SVGAGI (reference sequence). V lost 0 bases to trimming and J lost 8 bases, with 11 bases between them. This chain's CDR3 is CASSYSNRADEQFF. As DNA, the CDR3 is TGTGCCAGCAGTTACTCGAACCGGGCTGATGAGCAGTTCTTC.

This clonotype turned up a few times. The chain recombines TRBV20-1 with TRBJ2-2; no reliable D call. The CDR3 has 11 residues. Germline CDR1 and CDR2: DFQATT and SNEGSKA (reference sequence). Trimming cost V 2 bases and J 3 bases, with 1 base left between them. CDR3 sequence reads: CSARYTGELFF. The CDR3 DNA reads TGCAGTGCTAGATACACCGGGGAGCTGTTTTTT.

The sample holds many counts of this clonotype. The V and J genes are TRBV6-6 and TRBJ2-1; D is perhaps TRBD1 or TRBD2 (6 bases each). The CDR3 loop spans 13 amino acids. Germline V CDR1 and CDR2: MNHNY, SVGAGI (reference sequence). Deletions cut 10 bases from V and 4 bases from J, with 14 bases between. The CDR3 protein is CATSPGAYNEQFF. The DNA for the CDR3 is TGTGCCACCTCTCCGGGGGCGTACAATGAGCAGTTCTTC.

With respect to this clonotype: An end of the junction does not agree with germline; a read error may underlie this. The V call is TRBV12-3 or TRBV12-4, the J call TRBJ1-1; D may be TRBD1 (5 bases). The CDR3 runs to 13 residues. In DNA, the CDR3 is TGTGCCAGCAGTTTTGACAGCAACGGAGTAGCTTCCTTT. It codes for CASSFDSNGVASF.

In this sample, this clonotype turned up a few times. This chain connects TRBV6-2 or TRBV6-3 to TRBJ1-1; possibly TRBD1 for D (5 bases). This CDR3 region has 16 residues. With 7 bases removed from V and 1 base from J, the gap between germline ends came to 19 bases. Germline loops: CDR1 MNHEY, CDR2 SVGEGT. CDR3 coding DNA: TGTGCCAGCATCATGGGGCCCCACGGGGCGAACACTGAAGCTTTCTTT. Translated: CASIMGPHGANTEAFF.

This chain uses TRBV4-3 with TRBJ2-1, with D possibly matching TRBD2 (5 bases). Germline V gene data show CDR1 as LGHNA and CDR2 as YSLEER. The CDR3 runs 14 residues. V dropped 4 bases and J dropped 3 bases, with 10 bases sitting between them. CDR3 nucleotide sequence: TGCGCCAGCAGCCCCGGGGTAGTCTACAATGAGCAGTTCTTC. As protein: CASSPGVVYNEQFF.

This clonotype was seen ten or more times. The chain employs TRBV19 and TRBJ2-3; the D is unclear. The CDR3 extends over 17 amino acids. Trimming took 0 bases from V and 6 from J, leaving 19 bases between them. Germline values: CDR1 LNHDA, CDR2 SQIVND (reference sequence). For the CDR3, the DNA is TGTGCCAGTAGTATAGATTTCGCGATTATTCCCGGCGATACGCAGTATTTT. The encoded protein is CASSIDFAIIPGDTQYF.

This clonotype came up a few times. The chain has TRBV4-1 and TRBJ2-1; D unclear. V gave up 0 bases and J gave up 10 bases, with 7 bases separating them. CDR3 length: 12 residues. Germline CDR1 reads MGHRA; CDR2 reads YSYEKL. In nucleotides, the CDR3 is TGCGCCAGCAGCCAAGATATGGGGGAGCAGTTCTTC. It translates to CASSQDMGEQFF.

The chain carries TRBV27 and TRBJ2-1, with 8 bases that match TRBD2. The germline V gene encodes CDR1 MNHEY and CDR2 SMNVEV (reference sequence). J gave up 7 bases and V 7 bases, and 12 bases lay outside the gene matches. This CDR3 has 15 amino acids. The CDR3: CASTVIGGARNEQFF. CDR3 coding DNA: TGTGCCAGCACCGTGATCGGGGGGGCTCGGAATGAGCAGTTCTTC.